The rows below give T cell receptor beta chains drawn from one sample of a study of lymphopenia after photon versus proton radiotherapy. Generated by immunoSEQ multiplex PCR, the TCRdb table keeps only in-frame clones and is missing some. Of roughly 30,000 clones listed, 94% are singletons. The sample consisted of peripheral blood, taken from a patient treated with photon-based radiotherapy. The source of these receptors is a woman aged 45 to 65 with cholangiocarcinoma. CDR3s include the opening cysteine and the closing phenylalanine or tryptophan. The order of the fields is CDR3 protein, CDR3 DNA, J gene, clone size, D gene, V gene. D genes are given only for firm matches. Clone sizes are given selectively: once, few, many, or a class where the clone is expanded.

CASSLSGTVEDEQYF,TGCGCCAGCAGCCTTAGTGGGACAGTAGAGGACGAGCAGTACTTC,TRBJ2-7,NA,TRBD1,TRBV23-1
CASSPLIGGYTF,TGTGCCAGCAGCCCCCTAATTGGTGGCTACACCTTC,TRBJ1-2,NA,NA,TRBV28
CASRGAGPEKLFF,TGTGCCAGCAGGGGGGCCGGTCCAGAAAAACTGTTTTTT,TRBJ1-4,NA,NA,TRBV2
CASSLTGAAGELFF,TGTGCCAGCTCCCTGACAGGGGCGGCCGGGGAGCTGTTTTTT,TRBJ2-2,NA,TRBD1,TRBV18
CASTHRDENYGYTF,TGTGCCAGCACCCACAGGGATGAGAACTATGGCTACACCTTC,TRBJ1-2,NA,NA,TRBV27
CASSIRTAMTNQPQHF,TGTGCCAGTAGTATAAGGACAGCGATGACTAATCAGCCCCAGCATTTT,TRBJ1-5,NA,NA,TRBV19
CASSTGLAGGQVDTQYF,TGTGCCAGCAGCACGGGACTAGCGGGGGGGCAAGTAGATACGCAGTATTTT,TRBJ2-3,once,TRBD2,TRBV7-2
CASSGGGWETQYF,TGTGCCAGCAGTGGGGGGGGTTGGGAGACCCAGTACTTC,TRBJ2-5,NA,TRBD2,TRBV2
CASSFNREGPGELFF,TGTGCCAGCAGCTTCAACAGGGAGGGGCCCGGGGAGCTGTTTTTT,TRBJ2-2,NA,NA,TRBV7-9
CASSFRDSPQHF,TGTGCCAGCAGTTTCCGGGACAGTCCCCAGCATTTT,TRBJ1-5,once,TRBD1,TRBV27
CASRSTIDGDYGYTF,TGTGCCAGCAGATCGACCATTGACGGAGACTATGGCTACACCTTC,TRBJ1-2,NA,NA,TRBV5-4
CASRRLNTEAFF,TGTGCCAGCAGGCGACTGAACACTGAAGCTTTCTTT,TRBJ1-1,NA,NA,TRBV6-6
CASSELASLYNEQFF,TGTGCCAGCAGTGAATTGGCTAGCCTATACAATGAGCAGTTCTTC,TRBJ2-1,NA,NA,TRBV6-1
CSARSRSEAFF,TGCAGTGCTAGATCCCGGTCCGAAGCTTTCTTT,TRBJ1-1,NA,NA,TRBV20-1
CASSLSHQPQHF,TGTGCCAGCAGTTTATCTCATCAGCCCCAGCATTTT,TRBJ1-5,few,NA,TRBV27
CARSLDELGNTEAFF,TGTGCCAGAAGCTTGGATGAGTTAGGGAACACTGAAGCTTTCTTT,TRBJ1-1,NA,NA,TRBV5-3
CASSPMGQAKAAFF,TGTGCCAGCAGCCCAATGGGACAGGCCAAGGCGGCTTTCTTT,TRBJ1-1,NA,TRBD1,TRBV7-9
CASSSSGTATGETQYF,TGTGCCAGCAGCTCATCCGGGACAGCCACGGGGGAGACCCAGTACTTC,TRBJ2-5,NA,TRBD1,TRBV7-6
CASSPGQGRNTIYF,TGTGCCAGCAGTCCCGGACAGGGGCGAAACACCATATATTTT,TRBJ1-3,NA,TRBD1,TRBV6-5
CASSSHPQGVYTEAFF,TGTGCCAGCAGCTCCCACCCACAGGGAGTGTACACTGAAGCTTTCTTT,TRBJ1-1,NA,NA,TRBV11-2
CAINGGRYQPQHF,TGTGCCATCAACGGGGGCAGATATCAGCCCCAGCATTTT,TRBJ1-5,NA,NA,TRBV10-3
CAISESFGVQYF,TGTGCCATCAGTGAGTCGTTTGGGGTCCAGTACTTC,TRBJ2-5,NA,NA,TRBV10-3
CASGLAGLAGGEYF,TGCGCCAGCGGCTTGGCCGGACTAGCGGGGGGAGAGTACTTC,TRBJ2-5,NA,TRBD2,TRBV5-1
CASSLVSAGNPYEQYF,TGTGCCAGCAGCTTAGTTTCGGCAGGGAATCCCTACGAGCAGTACTTC,TRBJ2-7,NA,NA,TRBV7-2
CASSLMTDQETQYF,TGCGCCAGCAGCTTGATGACGGACCAAGAGACCCAGTACTTC,TRBJ2-5,NA,NA,TRBV5-1
CASSVRTAGGDTEAFF,TGTGCCAGCAGCGTTAGGACGGCTGGTGGGGACACTGAAGCTTTCTTT,TRBJ1-1,NA,NA,TRBV7-9
CASSSQAGGLNEQFF,TGTGCCAGCAGCTCTCAGGCGGGGGGGCTGAATGAGCAGTTCTTC,TRBJ2-1,NA,TRBD2,TRBV2
CASSVDGNGNQPQHF,TGTGCCAGCAGCGTAGACGGGAATGGCAATCAGCCCCAGCATTTT,TRBJ1-5,NA,NA,TRBV9
CASSDPGFGGTDTQYF,TGCGCCAGCAGTGACCCAGGTTTTGGGGGCACAGATACGCAGTATTTT,TRBJ2-3,NA,NA,TRBV10-1
CASTGGPGGEQFF,TGTGCCAGCACAGGGGGGCCAGGTGGTGAGCAGTTCTTC,TRBJ2-1,once,NA,TRBV6-1
CASSLWRQGGSPLHF,TGTGCCAGCAGTTTATGGCGTCAGGGCGGCTCACCCCTCCACTTT,TRBJ1-6,NA,NA,TRBV28
CASSSDRGHSYGYTF,TGCGCCAGCAGCTCCGACAGGGGCCATAGCTATGGCTACACCTTC,TRBJ1-2,once,TRBD1,TRBV5-1
CASSDRTGSSYNEQFF,TGTGCCAGCAGCGACCGGACAGGGAGCTCCTACAATGAGCAGTTCTTC,TRBJ2-1,NA,TRBD1,TRBV9
CASSRDAPGRVLDTQYF,TGCGCCAGCAGCCGAGACGCCCCCGGACGTGTATTGGATACGCAGTATTTT,TRBJ2-3,NA,NA,TRBV4-3
CASSYSASGANEQFF,TGTGCCAGCAGTTACTCGGCTAGCGGGGCCAATGAGCAGTTCTTC,TRBJ2-1,NA,TRBD2,TRBV6-6
CASSAITMNTEAFF,TGTGCCAGTAGTGCTATTACCATGAACACTGAAGCTTTCTTT,TRBJ1-1,NA,NA,TRBV19
CASSRGQDHTEAFF,TGTGCCAGCAGCCGGGGACAGGACCACACTGAAGCTTTCTTT,TRBJ1-1,NA,TRBD1,TRBV6-1
CASSQGQGTYNEQFF,TGCGCCAGCAGCCAAGGCCAGGGGACCTACAATGAGCAGTTCTTC,TRBJ2-1,NA,NA,TRBV4-3
CASSAGTGVGKNYGYTF,TGTGCCAGTAGTGCTGGGACAGGGGTCGGGAAGAACTATGGCTACACCTTC,TRBJ1-2,once,TRBD1,TRBV19
CASSLNVNRGSAYNSPLHF,TGTGCCAGCAGCTTGAATGTCAACAGGGGTAGCGCCTATAATTCACCCCTCCACTTT,TRBJ1-6,NA,TRBD1,TRBV5-6
CASSPVAQGDSGANVLTF,TGTGCCAGCAGCCCGGTGGCTCAGGGGGACTCTGGGGCCAACGTCCTGACTTTC,TRBJ2-6,NA,TRBD1,TRBV7-7
CASRPTGGSNYGYTF,TGTGCCAGCAGACCGACAGGGGGCAGTAACTATGGCTACACCTTC,TRBJ1-2,NA,TRBD1,TRBV6-5
CAPGGGYGYTF,TGTGCGCCGGGAGGGGGCTATGGCTACACCTTC,TRBJ1-2,NA,NA,TRBV12-5
CASSTRQGHTEAFF,TGTGCCAGCAGCACCCGACAGGGCCACACTGAAGCTTTCTTT,TRBJ1-1,NA,TRBD1,TRBV7-9
CASSESLGAYEQYF,TGCGCCAGCAGTGAGTCCCTAGGGGCCTACGAGCAGTACTTC,TRBJ2-7,NA,NA,TRBV10-1
CASSVGWDARRISYGYTF,TGTGCCAGCAGCGTAGGGTGGGACGCCCGGCGCATTTCCTATGGCTACACCTTC,TRBJ1-2,NA,NA,TRBV9
CASSDRGYTF,TGTGCCAGTAGTGATAGAGGCTACACCTTC,TRBJ1-2,NA,NA,TRBV19
CACLQGGYEKLFF,TGTGCCTGCCTCCAAGGCGGATATGAAAAACTGTTTTTT,TRBJ1-4,NA,NA,TRBV30
CASSLVGGYTEAFF,TGTGCCAGCAGCTTAGTTGGCGGGTACACTGAAGCTTTCTTT,TRBJ1-1,NA,NA,TRBV7-9
CAISESKGTQNIQYF,TGTGCCATCAGTGAGTCGAAGGGGACCCAAAACATTCAGTACTTC,TRBJ2-4,NA,NA,TRBV10-3
CAIRASGGADTQYF,TGTGCCATCAGAGCCAGCGGGGGGGCCGATACGCAGTATTTT,TRBJ2-3,NA,TRBD2,TRBV10-3
CASSRGAISSGNTIYF,TGCGCCAGCAGCCGGGGTGCGATTTCCTCTGGAAACACCATATATTTT,TRBJ1-3,few,NA,TRBV4-1
CASSGLAGGLTYEQYF,TGTGCCAGCAGCGGGCTAGCGGGGGGGCTTACCTACGAGCAGTACTTC,TRBJ2-7,NA,TRBD2,TRBV7-2
CAIGAAGANVLTF,TGTGCGATCGGGGCCGCTGGGGCCAACGTCCTGACTTTC,TRBJ2-6,once,NA,TRBV30
CASSLAGQNNEKLFF,TGTGCCAGCAGCTTAGCCGGACAGAATAATGAAAAACTGTTTTTT,TRBJ1-4,NA,NA,TRBV11-2